The source of this T cell receptor (beta chain) is a study of kidney transplant recipient with SARS-CoV-2 infection. This clonotype came up many times. CDR1 is MNHNS and CDR2 is SASEGT in the germline V gene. V was trimmed by 0 bases and J by 3 bases, leaving 8 bases between them. This CDR3 is 15 amino acids long. TCRdb called the reads again in MiXCR, with one record for every CDR3 protein. The data show 200,000 to 300,000 distinct CDR3 sequences, 25% to 30% seen once. The receptor was isolated from a male patient between 25 and 39 years old who had COVID-19 and was a kidney transplant recipient. Some T cells may be transferred from the graft donor. V usage is TRBV6-1 and J usage is TRBJ2-2; D is possibly TRBD2 (6 bases). The specimen comprised a blood sample, sampled at baseline and on roughly day 110 from a kidney transplant recipient. The CDR3 sequence is CASSEAGGYTGELFF. CDR3 in DNA: TGTGCCAGCAGTGAAGCCGGGGGTTACACCGGGGAGCTGTTTTTT.